This T cell receptor (beta chain) comes out of a study of naive and memory T cell subsets. This clonotype was seen only a few times. CD4+ T cell IFNgamma after overnight CMV lysate exposure gave donor CMV status. CD8 T cells were positively selected from what remained after CD4 positive selection. This CDR3 has 16 residues. Germline V gives CDR1 SQVTM, CDR2 ANQGSEA. Trimming removed 2 bases from V and 2 bases from J; junction bases left unmatched: 10. Two oligonucleotides, mixed equimolar, formed the beta constant-region primer covering TRBC1 and TRBC2. The ligated cDNA underwent four PCR rounds using SP2 and nested alpha and beta constant-region primers. TCRdb reprocessed the UMI-ligation and nested PCR reads with MiXCR, giving one entry per CDR3 protein. The table records 120,000 to 150,000 distinct CDR3 sequences, around 15% of them present only once.

The source of this sequence is a human donor in good health. Sequenced sample: naive CD4+ T cells from blood. The V gene is TRBV29-1, the J gene TRBJ2-5; TRBD2 matches 8 bases. The CDR3 DNA follows: TGCAGCGTTGAATTCCCAGCGGGAGTAGGTCAAGAGACCCAGTACTTC. It yields the protein CSVEFPAGVGQETQYF.